Presented here are 22 T cell receptor beta chains from one specimen sequenced in a study of glioma-infiltrating T cells after dendritic cell vaccination. Time point in this sample: after dendritic cell vaccination, including at tumor progression/relapse. Sequencing was performed with immunoSEQ multiplex PCR; in TCRdb, only in-frame clones are kept and a portion is missing. The sample yields more than 85,000 clones, 85% to 90% seen once. Sequencing was performed on blood, taken after dendritic cell vaccination. The source is a human donor with glioblastoma.

This clone was seen once. The CDR3 here is CAISESGGYGNIQYF. For the CDR3, the DNA is TGTGCCATCAGTGAGTCGGGAGGGTACGGAAACATTCAGTACTTC. The V and J genes are TRBV10-3 and TRBJ2-4, with 7 bases that match TRBD2. CDR1 and CDR2 (germline): ENHRY, SYGVKD. This CDR3 contains 15 residues. The junction had 5 bases not matched to a gene; V was cut back by 0 bases and J by 6 bases.

The chain combines TRBV6-1 with TRBJ2-5; 7 nucleotides line up with TRBD1. V shed 6 bases, J shed 5 bases, and the junction held 9 bases outside the gene matches. This CDR3 region has 14 residues. From germline, CDR1 is MNHNS and CDR2 SASEGT. CDR3 coding DNA: TGTGCCAGCAGACGACAGGGAAAGGGGGAGACCCAGTACTTC. Translating it yields CASRRQGKGETQYF.

The chain combines TRBV30 with TRBJ2-1, with D possibly matching TRBD2 (5 bases). CDR1 GTSNPN and CDR2 SVGIG come from the germline V gene (reference sequence). The CDR3 length is 12 residues. The V end lost 2 bases, the J end lost 8 bases, and 10 bases lay between the germline ends. CDR3 coding DNA: TGTGCCTGGAGTCTCCGGGAAGATGAGCAGTTCTTC. Its protein product is CAWSLREDEQFF.

CDR3 bases: TGTGCCAGCAGCCCCAGCGGAGGAGACGAGCAGTACTTC. Protein product: CASSPSGGDEQYF. This chain links TRBV9 with TRBJ2-7; D is perhaps TRBD2 (5 bases). CDR3 size: 13 residues. The germline CDR1 and CDR2 sequences are SGDLS and YYNGEE. Trimming removed 4 bases at V and 5 bases at J, with 13 bases between.

The V gene is TRBV25-1, the J gene TRBJ1-2; 8 bases fit TRBD1. The CDR3 totals 13 residues. Unmatched junction bases numbered 9, after V lost 4 bases and J lost 11 bases. From germline, CDR1 is MGHDK and CDR2 SYGVNS. The DNA for the CDR3 is TGTGCCAGCAGTGGCCGGGACAGGCCTCGATACACCTTC. This gives the protein CASSGRDRPRYTF.

V and J are TRBV30 and TRBJ1-2, with 9 bases identical to TRBD1. V dropped 2 bases and J dropped 2; count of bases not matched to a gene: 3. The CDR3 loop spans 14 amino acids. In germline, CDR1 is GTSNPN, CDR2 SVGIG (reference sequence). CDR3 protein: CAWSLGTGNYGYTF. The CDR3 DNA is TGTGCCTGGAGTCTAGGGACAGGGAACTATGGCTACACCTTC.

J is TRBJ1-2 and V is TRBV9; a weak D match, TRBD1 (6 bases). The CDR3 is made up of 13 amino acids. Trimming stripped 3 bases from V and 8 bases from J, with 14 bases between. The V gene's germline CDR1 is SGDLS and CDR2 YYNGEE. This CDR3 is CASSADRTRGYTF. The CDR3 DNA follows: TGTGCCAGCAGCGCCGACAGGACTCGAGGCTACACCTTC.

The chain carries TRBV11-2 and TRBJ2-2; weak D call: TRBD2 (5 bases). V lost 3 bases, J lost 0 bases, and 11 bases lay in between. CDR3 length: 16 amino acids. CDR1 and CDR2 from the germline V gene are SGHAT and FQNNGV. CDR3 protein: CASSLARTSNTGELFF. DNA of the CDR3: TGTGCCAGCAGCTTGGCCCGGACTTCGAACACCGGGGAGCTGTTTTTT.

This clone was detected only once. V is TRBV29-1 and J is TRBJ2-5, with TRBD1 matching over 9 bases. Germline V gene lookup returns CDR1 SQVTM and CDR2 ANQGSEA. V shed 5 bases, J shed 0 bases, and the junction held 4 bases outside the gene matches. CDR3 length: 14 amino acids. The DNA for the CDR3 is TGCAGCGTTCGGGACAGGGCAAACCAAGAGACCCAGTACTTC. This gives the protein CSVRDRANQETQYF.

The chain combines TRBV6-5 with TRBJ1-3; D gene uncertain. This CDR3 has 13 amino acids. Trimming removed 7 bases from V and 2 bases from J, with 9 bases in between. In germline, CDR1 is MNHEY, CDR2 SVGAGI. The CDR3 reads CASTRSPGNTIYF. CDR3 nucleotides: TGTGCCAGCACCCGGAGCCCTGGAAACACCATATATTTT.

The chain combines TRBV10-1 with TRBJ2-3, with TRBD2 identical over 7 bases. V lost 0 bases to trimming and J lost 8 bases; unmatched junction nucleotides: 8. CDR1 is WNHNN and CDR2 is SYGVQD in the germline V gene (reference sequence). This CDR3 is built from 15 residues. The CDR3 loop reads CASSESRGGQGTQYF. The CDR3 region has the DNA TGCGCCAGCAGTGAGTCTCGCGGGGGTCAGGGTACGCAGTATTTT.

The chain is built from TRBV19 and TRBJ1-5; possibly TRBD1 for D (6 bases). This CDR3 spans 14 amino acids. The germline V and J ends were trimmed by 6 bases and 0 bases, with 9 bases remaining between them. CDR1 LNHDA and CDR2 SQIVND come from the germline V gene (reference sequence). The CDR3 spells CASRRQDSNQPQHF. CDR3 DNA: TGTGCCAGTAGGAGACAGGATAGCAATCAGCCCCAGCATTTT.

J is TRBJ1-4 and V is TRBV29-1, with TRBD1 matching over 7 bases. J lost 6 bases, V lost 5 bases, and 6 bases had no gene match. The CDR3 sequence is 13 residues long. CDR1 and CDR2 (germline): SQVTM, ANQGSEA. The CDR3 loop is CSVYRRGDEKLFF. The CDR3 DNA is TGCAGCGTTTATCGCAGGGGGGATGAAAAACTGTTTTTT.

The table lists this clone with a count of one. The rearrangement uses TRBV5-1 and TRBJ2-7; 13 bases line up with TRBD2. V was pared by 0 bases and J by 3 bases, with 9 bases of the junction left unmatched. The germline V gene encodes CDR1 SGHRS and CDR2 YFSETQ. The CDR3 is made up of 18 amino acids. CDR3 DNA: TGCGCCAGCAGCTTGGCCGGGGGGACTAGCGGGAAAATCTACGAGCAGTACTTC. Amino acids: CASSLAGGTSGKIYEQYF.

The chain is built from TRBV30 and TRBJ2-1; 7 bases are a match to TRBD2. V lost 2 bases, J lost 6 bases, and 7 bases stayed unmatched. The germline V gene encodes CDR1 GTSNPN and CDR2 SVGIG (reference sequence). The CDR3 totals 14 residues. The CDR3 nucleotides are TGTGCCTGGAGTATCGGCGGGGGTCTCAATGAGCAGTTCTTC. It codes for CAWSIGGGLNEQFF. The complete variable domain, with remaining parts taken from reference TRBV30 and TRBJ2-1, reads SQTIHQWPATLVQPVGSPLSLECTVEGTSNPNLYWYRQAAGRGLQLLFYSVGIGQISSEVPQNLSASRPQDRQFILSSKKLLLSDSGFYLCAWSIGGGLNEQFFGPGTRLTVL.

This chain connects TRBV19 to TRBJ1-5; no clear D gene. The CDR3 extends over 12 amino acids. Germline CDR1 reads LNHDA; CDR2 reads SQIVND (reference sequence). Trimming cost V 6 bases and J 5 bases, with 8 bases left between them. The CDR3 loop reads CASRSSHQPQHF. Written as DNA, the CDR3 is TGTGCCAGTAGATCCTCCCATCAGCCCCAGCATTTT.

The CDR3 is CASSPEPGSYTF. CDR3 in DNA: TGTGCCAGCTCACCGGAGCCGGGGAGCTACACCTTC. This chain joins TRBV18 and TRBJ1-2; the D is unclear. The CDR3 is made up of 12 amino acids. The germline CDR1 and CDR2 sequences are KGHSH and LQKENI. Trimming cost V 3 bases and J 9 bases, with 11 bases left between them.

The rearrangement uses TRBV7-2 and TRBJ1-2, with D unresolved. The germline gives CDR1 SGHTA, CDR2 FQGNSA. Trimming removed 4 bases at V and 6 bases at J, with 15 bases between. CDR3 length equals 14 residues. The CDR3 region has the DNA TGTGCCAGCAGCTCCCGCCGGGTCAACCATGGCTACACCTTC. It is translated as CASSSRRVNHGYTF.

The gene calls are TRBV5-6 and TRBJ2-7; D may be TRBD2 (6 bases). Germline assignment: CDR1 SGHDT and CDR2 YYEEEE. This CDR3 contains 15 residues. V lost 0 bases to trimming and J lost 3 bases, with 13 bases between them. CDR3 residues: CASSLVGTEDYEQYF. The CDR3 DNA is TGTGCCAGCAGCTTGGTCGGGACTGAGGACTACGAGCAGTACTTC.

The V gene is TRBV7-2, the J gene TRBJ2-4; the D gene is possibly TRBD2 (6 bases). The germline V gene encodes CDR1 SGHTA and CDR2 FQGNSA. The CDR3 is made up of 15 amino acids. V dropped 5 bases and J dropped 3 bases, with 14 bases sitting between them. The CDR3 spells CASSGLREVKNIQYF. In DNA, the CDR3 is TGTGCCAGCAGCGGCCTCAGGGAGGTCAAAAACATTCAGTACTTC.

The chain employs TRBV6-1 and TRBJ1-2; D remains unclear. CDR3 length: 12 residues. CDR1 is MNHNS, CDR2 SASEGT, per germline. V shed 6 bases and J shed 1 base, with 6 bases lying between them. The CDR3 nucleotides are TGTGCCAGCAGGGCCGTTAACTATGGCTACACCTTC. It translates to CASRAVNYGYTF.

The rearrangement joins TRBV5-1 to TRBJ1-6, with 7 positions matching TRBD1. With V trimmed by 4 bases and J by 8 bases, 6 bases remained unmatched. Looked up from germline, CDR1 is SGHRS and CDR2 is YFSETQ. The CDR3 runs to 14 residues. The CDR3 protein is CASSLTGEDSPLHF. The DNA of the CDR3 is TGCGCCAGCAGCCTAACAGGGGAGGATTCACCCCTCCACTTT. Variable domain in full (rest from reference TRBV5-1 and TRBJ1-6): KAGVTQTPRYLIKTRGQQVTLSCSPISGHRSVSWYQQTPGQGLQFLFEYFSETQRNKGNFPGRFSGRQFSNSRSEMNVSTLELGDSALYLCASSLTGEDSPLHFGNGTRLTVT.